The clone carrying this T cell receptor beta chain has just a few counts. The antigen is unknown. Germline-derived CDR1 and CDR2 are SGHTA and FQGTGA. Trimming took off 2 bases at V and 4 bases at J, with 2 bases between the two ends. This CDR3 spans 12 amino acids. Here immunoSEQ multiplex PCR was the method, and the copy in TCRdb shows in-frame clones only, minus some. Found here are approximately 91,000 clones, 70% to 80% of them singletons; the top ten hold roughly 5%. The data belong to a study of cytotoxic CD8 clonotypes in ibrutinib-treated CLL. Study background: Over 10 relapsed/refractory, roughly 15 treatment-naive; 17 IGHV unmutated. Once patients had received a median about twelve months of treatment, range 6 to 36, response samples were obtained. Study-wide results and limits: Baseline levels of clonality went above those of age-matched healthy donors and moved with circulating CD8+ T-cell counts. Public clonotypes, rarely seen, contracted or held steady on treatment.

The chain employs TRBV7-3 and TRBJ2-2; no clear D gene. Sequencing used PBMCs, obtained after 12 months of ibrutinib treatment. This sequence was found in a human donor with chronic lymphocytic leukemia. The CDR3 coding sequence is TGTGCCAGCAGCTTAGGCACCGGGGAGCTGTTTTTT. It yields the protein CASSLGTGELFF.